The source of this TCR beta chain is a study of T cells after somatic rescue of genetic block. Profiling relied on immunoSEQ multiplex PCR, and the TCRdb table lists in-frame clones only, not all of them. In the table there are about 88,000 clones, approximately 90% of which are singletons. The CDR3 loop spans 12 amino acids. Per germline, CDR1 SGHRS and CDR2 YFSETQ. V lost 4 bases to trimming and J lost 2 bases, with 7 bases between them. This clone was seen once. The sequencing input was peripheral blood mononuclear cells (PBMCs). The clonotype originates from a woman aged 18-29 years. This chain uses TRBV5-1 with TRBJ2-7; no reliable D call. The CDR3 nucleotides are TGCGCCAGCAGCACGGCCACCTACGAGCAGTACTTC. Protein product: CASSTATYEQYF.